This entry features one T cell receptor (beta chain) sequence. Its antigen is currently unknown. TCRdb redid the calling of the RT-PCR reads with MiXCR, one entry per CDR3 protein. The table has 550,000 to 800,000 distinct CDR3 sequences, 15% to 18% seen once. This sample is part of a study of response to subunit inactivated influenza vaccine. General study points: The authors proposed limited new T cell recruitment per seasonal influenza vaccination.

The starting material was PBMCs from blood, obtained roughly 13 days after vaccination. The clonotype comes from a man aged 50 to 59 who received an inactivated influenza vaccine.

The CDR3, as DNA: TGCAGCGTCGCCAAGTCGTGGGATTTATATGAGCAGTTCTTC. Translation: CSVAKSWDLYEQFF. The V and J genes are TRBV29-1 and TRBJ2-1, with no clear D. V was pared by 6 bases and J by 8 bases, with 20 bases between. The germline V gene has CDR1 SQVTM and CDR2 ANQGSEA. CDR3 length: 14 residues.